A single sample is the source of the 24 T cell receptor beta chains below, sequenced in a study of graft-versus-host responses after intestinal transplantation. Graft samples were processed, releasing intraepithelial and lamina propria lymphocytes. Repertoires were generated with immunoSEQ multiplex PCR, while TCRdb's copy carries only in-frame clones and drops some. The data show approximately 15,000 clones, with more than 65% seen just once and 3.9% held by the top ten. The specimen was ileum tissue, collected 26 to 27 days after intestinal transplant. These receptors were taken from a human patient who received an intestinal transplant, so some T cells may come from the graft donor.

The chain is built from TRBV7-9 and TRBJ2-2; TRBD1 is a possible D gene (6 bases). CDR1 and CDR2 (germline): SEHNR, FQNEAQ (reference sequence). This CDR3 spans 17 amino acids. V was shortened by 6 bases and J by 1 base, with 18 bases between the two germline ends. CDR3 in DNA: TGTGCCAGCAGATTGGAGCTGGGACACGAGAACACCGGGGAGCTGTTTTTT. It yields the protein CASRLELGHENTGELFF. The full variable domain, completed using reference TRBV7-9 and TRBJ2-2, is DTGVSQNPRHKITKRGQNVTFRCDPISEHNRLYWYRQTLGQGPEFLTYFQNEAQLEKSRLLSDRFSAERPKGSFSTLEIQRTEQGDSAMYLCASRLELGHENTGELFFGEGSRLTVL.

This chain joins TRBV19 and TRBJ2-5, with D perhaps TRBD2 (6 bases). CDR1 is LNHDA, CDR2 SQIVND, per germline (reference sequence). This CDR3 is 14 amino acids long. Trimming pared 1 base from V and 0 bases from J, leaving 6 bases between. CDR3 coding DNA: TGTGCCAGTAGTATAGGGACTAACCAAGAGACCCAGTACTTC. This sequence encodes CASSIGTNQETQYF.

By sample fraction, this clone is medium-sized. The J gene is TRBJ2-1, the V gene TRBV5-4, with 12 bases identical to TRBD2. The CDR3 consists of 16 residues. Trimming took 1 base from V and 10 from J; bases not matched to a gene: 9. The germline gives CDR1 SGHNT, CDR2 YYREEE (reference sequence). CDR3 nucleotides: TGTGCCAGCAGCTTGTCTGGACTAGCGGGGATCCGAGAGCAGTTCTTC. Translation gives CASSLSGLAGIREQFF.

The table lists this clone with a few counts. CDR3 DNA sequence: TGTGCCAGCAGCTTAAGTGCGGGGGATGTGAATGGCTACACCTTC. This gives the protein CASSLSAGDVNGYTF. The rearrangement uses TRBV7-9 and TRBJ1-2; possible D gene TRBD1, 5 bases. This CDR3 has 15 amino acids. Deletions cut 2 bases from V and 6 bases from J, with 16 bases between. Germline V gene lookup returns CDR1 SEHNR and CDR2 FQNEAQ (reference sequence).

The genes are TRBV7-9 and TRBJ2-5; D is perhaps TRBD2 (5 bases). There are 15 residues in the CDR3. Per the germline V gene, CDR1 is SEHNR and CDR2 is FQNEAQ (reference sequence). Between the trimmed V and J ends, which lost 3 bases and 5 bases, there was a span of 16 bases. The CDR3 DNA follows: TGTGCCAGCAGCTTTGGGTCAGGCGGGCCGGAGACCCAGTACTTC. Translation: CASSFGSGGPETQYF.

This clone turned up a few times. The CDR3 sequence: CASSQDRGYGYTF. CDR3 sequence (DNA): TGCGCCAGCAGCCAAGACAGGGGCTATGGCTACACCTTC. The V call is TRBV4-3, the J call TRBJ1-2; possibly TRBD1 for D (6 bases). The CDR3 spans 13 residues. The ends were cut back, 0 bases at V and 4 bases at J, with 6 bases in the middle. Germline values: CDR1 LGHNA, CDR2 YSLEER.

The J gene is TRBJ1-5, the V gene TRBV25-1; D remains unclear. CDR1 and CDR2 (germline): MGHDK, SYGVNS. This CDR3 comprises 15 residues. V lost 2 bases and J lost 3, with 11 bases in between. CDR3 sequence: CASSERGHNNQPQHF. Here the CDR3 DNA reads TGTGCCAGCAGTGAACGCGGCCACAACAATCAGCCCCAGCATTTT.

The J gene is TRBJ1-2, the V gene TRBV2; a possible D gene is TRBD1 (6 bases). The CDR3 spans 11 residues. Between the trimmed V and J ends, which lost 6 bases and 7 bases, there was a span of 9 bases. Germline CDR1 reads SNHLY; CDR2 reads FYNNEI. The CDR3 sequence is CASRMTGGYTF. As DNA, the CDR3 is TGTGCCAGCAGGATGACAGGTGGCTACACCTTC. The variable domain in full, with the rest retrieved from reference TRBV2 and TRBJ1-2, is EPEVTQTPSHQVTQMGQEVILRCVPISNHLYFYWYRQILGQKVEFLVSFYNNEISEKSEIFDDQFSVERPDGSNFTLKIRSTKLEDSAMYFCASRMTGGYTFGSGTRLTVV.

The chain is built from TRBV6-5 and TRBJ1-6, with 9 nucleotides matching TRBD1. CDR1 is MNHEY and CDR2 is SVGAGI in the germline V gene. The CDR3 totals 14 residues. J lost 13 bases, V lost 5 bases, and 9 bases had no gene match. In DNA, the CDR3 is TGTGCCAGCAGTCCGCCGGGACAGGGAGGTCCCCTCCACTTT. Translated, it gives CASSPPGQGGPLHF.

The chain is built from TRBV28 and TRBJ2-3; TRBD1 is a possible D gene (5 bases). The CDR3 has 15 amino acids. V lost 4 bases and J lost 5, with 16 bases in between. Germline values: CDR1 MDHEN, CDR2 SYDVKM. The CDR3 region is CASSWQGQFGDTQYF. The CDR3 nucleotides read TGTGCCAGCAGTTGGCAGGGTCAATTCGGAGATACGCAGTATTTT.

V gene TRBV7-3 combines with J gene TRBJ2-5; 9 nucleotides match TRBD2. Germline CDR1 and CDR2: SGHTA and FQGTGA. This CDR3 is 18 amino acids long. The ends lost 0 bases at V and 5 bases at J; junction bases unmatched: 13. This CDR3 is CASSLTPAGGSGGETQYF. The DNA for the CDR3 is TGTGCCAGCAGCTTAACCCCAGCGGGGGGCAGCGGGGGGGAGACCCAGTACTTC.

The gene calls are TRBV15 and TRBJ2-5; D ambiguous. The CDR3 spans 15 residues. Trimming stripped 0 bases from V and 3 bases from J, with 11 bases between. The germline V gene has CDR1 LNHNV and CDR2 YYDKDF (reference sequence). Here the CDR3 reads CATSRDIRGEETQYF. In nucleotides, the CDR3 is TGTGCCACCAGCAGAGATATTCGTGGAGAAGAGACCCAGTACTTC.

In its sample, this clone was seen a few times. CDR3 protein: CASSFDSGDYGYTF. As DNA, the CDR3 is TGCGCCAGCAGCTTCGATTCAGGGGACTATGGCTACACCTTC. The genes are TRBV5-1 and TRBJ1-2; perhaps TRBD1 as D (6 bases). V gave up 2 bases and J gave up 3 bases, with 11 bases separating them. The CDR3 has 14 amino acids. In germline, CDR1 is SGHRS, CDR2 YFSETQ.

The rearrangement links TRBV11-3 to TRBJ1-2; D call uncertain. The CDR3 is 12 residues long. CDR1 is SGHNT, CDR2 YENEEA, per germline. Trimming stripped 2 bases from V and 6 bases from J, with 7 bases between. CDR3 protein: CASSLNGHGYTF. DNA of the CDR3: TGTGCCAGCAGCTTAAATGGGCATGGCTACACCTTC.

This sequence joins TRBV5-1 and TRBJ2-1, with 14 bases lining up with TRBD2. The CDR3 contains 15 residues. Trimming removed 0 bases from V and 7 bases from J; junction bases left unmatched: 0. Germline CDR1 SGHRS, CDR2 YFSETQ. CDR3 region: CASSLGLAGGNEQFF. The DNA of the CDR3 is TGCGCCAGCAGCTTGGGACTAGCGGGGGGGAATGAGCAGTTCTTC. Supplemented by reference TRBV5-1 and TRBJ2-1, the full variable domain reads KAGVTQTPRYLIKTRGQQVTLSCSPISGHRSVSWYQQTPGQGLQFLFEYFSETQRNKGNFPGRFSGRQFSNSRSEMNVSTLELGDSALYLCASSLGLAGGNEQFFGPGTRLTVL.

The V gene is TRBV28, the J gene TRBJ1-5; unclear D gene. With 5 bases removed from V and 4 bases from J, the gap between germline ends came to 3 bases. The CDR3 is 11 amino acids. The germline CDR1 and CDR2 sequences are MDHEN and SYDVKM. CDR3 amino acids: CASSPNQPQHF. The CDR3 nucleotides are TGTGCCAGCAGTCCAAATCAGCCCCAGCATTTT.

Judged by abundance, this clone is large. The CDR3 DNA reads TGTGCCATCAGTGAGTCGGGGCAGGGAAAGGGAGGTGGGGGTTGCACCTTC. Protein product: CAISESGQGKGGGGCTF. This chain connects TRBV10-3 to TRBJ1-2; D is perhaps TRBD1 (5 bases). There are 17 residues in the CDR3. Trimming pared 0 bases from V and 13 bases from J, leaving 27 bases between. Germline CDR1 ENHRY, CDR2 SYGVKD.

The gene calls are TRBV11-1 and TRBJ2-7; TRBD1 aligns across 10 bases. This CDR3 spans 13 amino acids. Trimming at V came to 1 base and at J to 6 bases, leaving 0 bases not matched to a gene. From germline, CDR1 is SGHAT and CDR2 FQDESV (reference sequence). The chain's CDR3 is CASSLGTGGEQYV. CDR3 in DNA: TGTGCCAGCAGCTTAGGGACAGGGGGCGAGCAGTACGTC.

The chain has TRBV28 and TRBJ2-3; D remains ambiguous. Germline V lookup: CDR1 MDHEN, CDR2 SYDVKM. The V end lost 1 base, the J end lost 2 bases, and 4 bases lay between the germline ends. There are 13 residues in the CDR3. CDR3 DNA: TGTGCCAGCAGTTTATCTAACACAGATACGCAGTATTTT. Its translation: CASSLSNTDTQYF. The full variable domain, in which reference TRBV28 and TRBJ2-3 provide the parts outside the CDR3, is DVKVTQSSRYLVKRTGEKVFLECVQDMDHENMFWYRQDPGLGLRLIYFSYDVKMKEKGDIPEGYSVSREKKERFSLILESASTNQTSMYLCASSLSNTDTQYFGPGTRLTVL.

V gene TRBV27 combines with J gene TRBJ2-5; 14 bases agree with TRBD2. J lost 9 bases, V lost 4 bases, and 7 bases had no gene match. The CDR3 consists of 15 residues. Germline CDR1 is MNHEY and CDR2 is SMNVEV (reference sequence). The CDR3 DNA reads as TGTGCCAGCAGTTCCGGGACTAGCGGGGGTCTGGCCCAGTACTTC. Amino acid sequence: CASSSGTSGGLAQYF.

V usage is TRBV6-1 and J usage is TRBJ2-5, with a possible D match to TRBD2 (5 bases). The CDR3 consists of 15 residues. The V gene lost 6 bases and the J gene lost 2 bases, with 16 bases spanning the gap. Germline CDR1 and CDR2: MNHNS and SASEGT. The CDR3 nucleotides are TGTGCCAGCAGCTTTAGTCTAGGAGGTCAAGAGACCCAGTACTTC. This encodes CASSFSLGGQETQYF.

The chain couples TRBV6-6 to TRBJ2-7, with 9 bases identical to TRBD1. Per germline, CDR1 MNHNY and CDR2 SVGAGI (reference sequence). The CDR3 consists of 13 residues. Losses at the gene ends were 6 bases for V and 7 bases for J; bases not matched to a gene: 7. The DNA for the CDR3 is TGTGCCAGCAGCGGGGGACAGGGCGGTGAGCAGTACGTC. Amino acids: CASSGGQGGEQYV.

This chain joins TRBV2 and TRBJ1-6, with TRBD1 identical over 9 bases. The CDR3 runs 14 residues. Trimming removed 7 bases from V and 11 bases from J; junction bases left unmatched: 9. Germline-derived CDR1 and CDR2 are SNHLY and FYNNEI. Written as DNA, the CDR3 is TGTGCCAGCAAGGTGGGACAGGGAATAACACCCCTCCACTTT. The encoded protein is CASKVGQGITPLHF.

The chain combines TRBV4-1 with TRBJ2-5, with 14 nucleotides matching TRBD2. Trimming took 1 base from V and 3 from J; bases not matched to a gene: 4. The CDR3 covers 17 residues. Per the germline V gene, CDR1 is MGHRA and CDR2 is YSYEKL. The CDR3 reads CASSQGTGLAGEETQYF. In DNA, the CDR3 is TGCGCCAGCAGCCAAGGGACGGGACTAGCGGGGGAAGAGACCCAGTACTTC.